This passage covers 10 T cell receptor beta chains from one sample sequenced in a study of blood T cells in healthy people across ages. For the second PCR, which ran for 7 to 11 cycles, a sample-barcoded 5' primer and a J-beta primer mix were used. TCRdb re-called the 5' RACE reads with MiXCR, one entry per CDR3 protein. The sample yields about 580,000 distinct CDR3 sequences, 40% to 50% seen once. Sequenced sample: blood. All receptors come from a man aged 80 or over in good health.

This clonotype was observed at least ten times. This chain joins TRBV7-9 and TRBJ1-5; D gene ambiguous. The V and J ends lost 5 bases and 5 bases respectively, with 10 bases between them. Germline assignment: CDR1 SEHNR and CDR2 FQNEAQ (reference sequence). The CDR3 is made up of 13 amino acids. CDR3 coding DNA: TGTGCCAGCAGCCCAGGTGGGGATCAGCCCCAGCATTTT. This gives the protein CASSPGGDQPQHF.

The chain couples TRBV5-6 to TRBJ2-1; 8 positions agree with TRBD2. V gave up 2 bases and J gave up 8 bases; unmatched junction bases: 6. This CDR3 is built from 14 residues. CDR1 is SGHDT, CDR2 YYEEEE, per germline. CDR3 amino acids: CASSFGGARDEQFF. In DNA form, the CDR3 reads TGTGCCAGCAGCTTCGGGGGGGCTCGGGATGAGCAGTTCTTC.

In this sample, this clonotype turned up a few times. The CDR3 spells CSAVRTSGRTTYEQYF. DNA of the CDR3: TGCAGCGCCGTGAGGACTAGCGGGAGGACGACCTACGAGCAGTACTTC. The rearrangement uses TRBV29-1 and TRBJ2-7; TRBD2 matches 14 bases. Per germline, CDR1 SQVTM and CDR2 ANQGSEA. CDR3 size: 16 residues. J lost 2 bases, V lost 7 bases, and 10 bases had no gene match.

The rearrangement joins TRBV6-6 to TRBJ1-5, with 8 bases matching TRBD1. This CDR3 spans 15 amino acids. Germline V gene lookup returns CDR1 MNHNY and CDR2 SVGAGI (reference sequence). With 6 bases clipped from V and 0 bases from J, the junction kept 4 bases outside the gene matches. The CDR3 protein is CASRMTGDSNQPQHF. The CDR3 DNA reads as TGTGCCAGCAGAATGACAGGGGATAGCAATCAGCCCCAGCATTTT.

This clonotype showed up many times. V and J are TRBV6-2 or TRBV6-3 and TRBJ2-2, with a tentative D call TRBD2 (5 bases). Germline CDR1 reads MNHEY; CDR2 reads SVGEGT. Trimming removed 6 bases from V and 4 bases from J, with 6 bases in between. This CDR3 comprises 12 residues. The CDR3 reads CASSRGTGELFF. The CDR3 DNA is TGTGCCAGCAGCCGGGGCACCGGGGAGCTGTTTTTT.

The rearrangement uses TRBV14 and TRBJ1-4; a weak D match, TRBD1 (5 bases). V lost 4 bases and J 4 bases, leaving 16 bases between the germline ends. The V gene's germline CDR1 is SGHDN and CDR2 FVKESK. CDR3 length: 16 amino acids. This CDR3 is CASSRNPGRSNEKLFF. As DNA, the CDR3 is TGTGCCAGCAGCCGAAACCCGGGACGGAGTAATGAAAAACTGTTTTTT. The full variable domain, with the rest looked up from reference TRBV14 and TRBJ1-4, is EAGVTQFPSHSVIEKGQTVTLRCDPISGHDNLYWYRRVMGKEIKFLLHFVKESKQDESGMPNNRFLAERTGGTYSTLKVQPAELEDSGVYFCASSRNPGRSNEKLFFGSGTQLSVL.

The chain combines TRBV6-2 or TRBV6-3 with TRBJ1-5; D is perhaps TRBD1 (5 bases). CDR3 length: 12 residues. V lost 7 bases and J 7 bases, leaving 11 bases between the germline ends. Germline CDR1 reads MNHEY; CDR2 reads SVGEGT. The CDR3 spells CASTEGNQPQHF. The CDR3 DNA is TGTGCCAGCACGGAGGGGAACCAGCCCCAGCATTTT.

Here the CDR3 DNA reads TGCGCCAGCAGCCTCCTGGACATCGTGGGCCTTAATTCACCCCTCCACTTT. Translated: CASSLLDIVGLNSPLHF. V is TRBV4-1 and J is TRBJ1-6, with D perhaps TRBD1 (5 bases). Germline CDR1 reads MGHRA; CDR2 reads YSYEKL. Trimming removed 4 bases from V and 6 bases from J, with 19 bases in between. CDR3 length: 17 amino acids.

This clonotype was observed a few times. The chain carries TRBV3-1 and TRBJ1-2; the match to TRBD1 covers 9 bases. J was trimmed by 8 bases and V by 0 bases; bases with no gene match: 1. CDR1 is LGHDT and CDR2 is YNNKEL in the germline V gene (reference sequence). The CDR3 covers 13 residues. The CDR3 bases are TGTGCCAGCAGCCAAGAGACAGGGGGAGGCTACACCTTC. Amino acids: CASSQETGGGYTF.

V and J are TRBV5-1 and TRBJ2-4; 13 bases are a match to TRBD2. The DNA end is more similar to TRBJ2-7, so the J call may be wrong. Germline CDR1 reads SGHRS; CDR2 reads YFSETQ. This CDR3 is built from 18 residues. CDR3 in DNA: TGCGCCAGCAGCTTGGTAAGGTGGACTAGCGGGAGAAGCGACGAGCAGTACTTC. This gives the protein CASSLVRWTSGRSDEQYF.